A selection of T cell receptor beta chains follows, all from one sample in a study of T cells expressing NK-cell markers. TCRdb re-called the 5' RACE reads and catalogs CDR3 proteins one per entry, DNA excluded. The table lists roughly 450,000 distinct CDR3 sequences. What was sequenced was blood T cells: a sorted CD56 or NKG2C T cell subset, CD4+ or CD8+ T cells, or bulk PBMC T cells (not recorded which). All receptors derive from a woman between 50 and 59 years old in good health. The CDR3 runs from the conserved cysteine through the conserved F or W.

j_call | v_call | cdr3_aa
TRBJ1-1 | TRBV20-1 | CSARDPGQGVTEAFF
TRBJ2-5 | TRBV25-1 | CASSELGGAWETQYF
TRBJ1-6 | TRBV27 | CASSLEGRGNSPLHF
TRBJ1-2 | TRBV5-5 | CASSPGTGGGYTF
TRBJ2-1 | TRBV5-5 | CASSFPGGLYNEQFF
TRBJ2-1 | TRBV3-1 | CASSWGLAGGSSYNEQFF
TRBJ2-7 | TRBV6-1 | CASTYLAGTEQYF
TRBJ2-1 | TRBV12-3/TRBV12-4 | CASSLRGAAEQFF
TRBJ2-1 | TRBV20-1 | CSARALGTSGYNEQFF
TRBJ2-5 | TRBV5-1 | CASSVMTSGSRTQYF
TRBJ1-5 | TRBV7-9 | CASSLGVSGQPQHF
TRBJ1-3 | TRBV12-3/TRBV12-4 | CASSRIGFFSGNTIYF
TRBJ1-3 | TRBV6-6 | CASSYSGNTIYF
TRBJ1-1 | TRBV4-1 | CASSQDFVRFF
TRBJ1-1 | TRBV12-3/TRBV12-4 | CASSDRGRYTEAFF
TRBJ1-3 | TRBV29-1 | CSAGQTRNTIYF
TRBJ2-3 | TRBV2 | CASRDWAGDTQYF
TRBJ2-1 | TRBV3-1 | CASSQDLGGEQFF